This section outlines one T cell receptor (beta chain) sequence together with its context. Its matching antigen is unknown. The CDR3 covers 15 residues. Deletions cut 4 bases from V and 0 bases from J, with 10 bases between. CDR1 is MDHEN, CDR2 SYDVKM, per germline. This sample was taken from a study of identical twins. Broader study findings: Out-of-frame beta sequences exhibited a weaker degree of excess twin sharing.

Using its own MiXCR run on the 5' RACE reads, TCRdb lists one record per CDR3 protein. The sample consists of approximately 350,000 distinct CDR3 sequences, around 12% of them appearing once. Separately, the same data were catalogued under a study of yellow fever vaccine responses in identical twins.

This TCR was sampled from a woman younger than 30 in good health. This chain links TRBV28 with TRBJ2-4; no firm D call. The specimen was CD8+ T cells sorted from blood. The CDR3 here is CASSSPRRAKNIQYF. CDR3 coding DNA: TGTGCCAGCAGTTCCCCTCGGCGAGCCAAAAACATTCAGTACTTC.